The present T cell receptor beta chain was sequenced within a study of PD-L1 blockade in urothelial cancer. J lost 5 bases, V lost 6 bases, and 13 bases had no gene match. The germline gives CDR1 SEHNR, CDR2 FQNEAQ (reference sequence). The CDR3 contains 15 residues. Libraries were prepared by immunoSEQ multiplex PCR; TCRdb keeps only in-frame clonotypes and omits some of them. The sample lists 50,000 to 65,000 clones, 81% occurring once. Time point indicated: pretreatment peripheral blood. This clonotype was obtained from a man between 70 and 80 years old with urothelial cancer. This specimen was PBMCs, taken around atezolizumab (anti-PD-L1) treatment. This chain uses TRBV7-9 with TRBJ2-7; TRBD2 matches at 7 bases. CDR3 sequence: CASSSDSGGGNEQYF. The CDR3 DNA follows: TGTGCCAGCAGTTCTGACTCTGGCGGGGGTAACGAGCAGTACTTC.